A selection of T cell receptor beta chains follows, all from one sample in a study of cytomegalovirus exposure and HLA in healthy donors. Here immunoSEQ multiplex PCR was the method, and the copy in TCRdb shows in-frame clones only, minus some. The sample records 90,000 to 150,000 clones, more than 60% being singletons. Material for sequencing was PBMCs. The receptors stem from a woman in her 40s in good health and CMV-seronegative. Each CDR3 is given with its conserved first and last residue. The D gene is left open where the match is weak. The size of a clone is reported for some rows only, either as once, few or many, or as a class for expanded clones.

-	-	TRBJ1-1	TRBV2	CASSVTGNTEAFF	TGTGCCAGCAGTGTGACAGGGAACACTGAAGCTTTCTTT
-	TRBD2	TRBJ2-1	TRBV28	CASSTTSGRAHEQFF	TGTGCCAGCAGTACTACTAGCGGGAGGGCCCATGAGCAGTTCTTC
-	TRBD2	TRBJ2-3	TRBV19	CASSIGSGPSTDTQYF	TGTGCCAGTAGTATCGGTAGCGGGCCTAGCACAGATACGCAGTATTTT
few	-	TRBJ2-2	TRBV21-1	CASSSSGTGATGELFF	TGTGCCAGCAGCAGCTCCGGGACAGGGGCCACCGGGGAGCTGTTTTTT
-	-	TRBJ1-1	TRBV6-5	CASRTGGLTEAFF	TGTGCCAGCAGGACCGGGGGGCTCACTGAAGCTTTCTTT
-	TRBD1	TRBJ1-2	TRBV15	CATSPHRGYGYTF	TGTGCCACCAGCCCCCACAGGGGCTATGGCTACACCTTC
-	-	TRBJ2-7	TRBV18	CASSPGLDYEQYF	TGTGCCAGCTCACCAGGGCTTGACTACGAGCAGTACTTC
few	TRBD2	TRBJ2-1	TRBV5-4	CASSRFGGARNEQFF	TGTGCCAGCAGCCGTTTCGGGGGGGCGAGGAATGAGCAGTTCTTC
few	TRBD1	TRBJ2-7	TRBV19	CASKLADRFSYEQYF	TGTGCCAGTAAGCTCGCGGACAGGTTCTCCTACGAGCAGTACTTC
-	TRBD1	TRBJ1-1	TRBV7-9	CASSFDRGNTEAFF	TGTGCCAGCAGCTTCGACAGGGGGAACACTGAAGCTTTCTTT
few	-	TRBJ2-1	TRBV9	CASSVANEQFF	TGTGCCAGCAGCGTAGCTAATGAGCAGTTCTTC
-	-	TRBJ1-4	TRBV23-1	CASSQSSGITTNEKLFF	TGCGCCAGCAGTCAATCTTCAGGGATCACAACTAATGAAAAACTGTTTTTT
-	TRBD1	TRBJ2-1	TRBV5-1	CASSFRTGVNEQFF	TGCGCCAGCAGTTTTCGGACAGGGGTCAATGAGCAGTTCTTC
-	TRBD1	TRBJ2-3	TRBV6-5	CASSTDRGPDTQYF	TGTGCCAGCAGTACGGACAGGGGGCCCGATACGCAGTATTTT
-	-	TRBJ1-1	TRBV27	CASRIWGGGTEAFF	TGTGCCAGCAGGATTTGGGGGGGAGGAACTGAAGCTTTCTTT
-	-	TRBJ1-3	TRBV7-2	CASSLGPRRNSGNTIYF	TGTGCCAGCAGCTTGGGCCCGCGACGGAACTCTGGAAACACCATATATTTT
-	-	TRBJ2-1	TRBV7-6	CASSLGGTFSSYNEQFF	TGTGCCAGCAGCTTAGGCGGGACTTTTAGCTCCTACAATGAGCAGTTCTTC
-	TRBD1	TRBJ1-5	TRBV19	CASIRTGTDNQPQHF	TGTGCCAGTATTCGAACCGGGACAGACAATCAGCCCCAGCATTTT
-	-	TRBJ2-1	TRBV6-1	CASSEGWEGAYNEQFF	TGTGCCAGCAGTGAAGGGTGGGAGGGGGCCTACAATGAGCAGTTCTTC
-	TRBD1	TRBJ1-6	TRBV2	CASSESPGQGSGLMNSPLHF	TGTGCCAGCAGTGAAAGCCCGGGACAGGGGAGCGGGTTGATGAATTCACCCCTCCACTTT
-	-	TRBJ2-5	TRBV7-3	CASSFYLSETQYF	TGTGCCAGCAGCTTTTACTTGTCGGAGACCCAGTACTTC
few	-	TRBJ2-3	TRBV9	CASSVALDTQYF	TGTGCCAGCAGCGTAGCCTTAGATACGCAGTATTTT
-	TRBD2	TRBJ2-3	TRBV29-1	CSGELAGGLYTQYF	TGCAGCGGAGAACTAGCGGGAGGGCTATATACGCAGTATTTT
-	-	TRBJ1-5	TRBV6-6	CASSYPGGGGQPQHF	TGTGCCAGCAGTTATCCGGGAGGAGGTGGTCAGCCCCAGCATTTT
-	-	TRBJ2-3	TRBV4-3	CASSQDRSSAGGFRSDTQYF	TGCGCCAGCAGCCAAGATAGATCGAGCGCGGGCGGGTTTAGATCAGATACGCAGTATTTT
-	-	TRBJ2-7	TRBV5-6	CASSLPGWSEQYF	TGTGCCAGCAGCTTACCCGGGTGGTCCGAGCAGTACTTC
-	-	TRBJ1-2	TRBV4-3	CASSQEAVNYGYTF	TGCGCCAGCAGCCAAGAAGCGGTAAACTATGGCTACACCTTC
-	TRBD1	TRBJ1-2	TRBV11-2	CASSLGDRGNPNYGYTF	TGTGCCAGCAGCTTAGGGGACAGGGGGAATCCTAACTATGGCTACACCTTC
-	-	TRBJ2-2	TRBV11-2	CASSQHPRGGELFF	TGTGCCAGCAGCCAACACCCTCGGGGCGGGGAGCTGTTTTTT
few	-	TRBJ1-5	TRBV6-5	CASQHRGNQPQHF	TGTGCCAGCCAACACCGGGGGAATCAGCCCCAGCATTTT
few	-	TRBJ2-2	TRBV5-3	CARSGAYGTNTGELFF	TGTGCCAGAAGCGGTGCGTACGGGACGAACACCGGGGAGCTGTTTTTT
-	-	TRBJ2-7	TRBV6-5	CASSYSSDTIYSEQYF	TGTGCCAGCAGTTACTCTTCGGACACCATATACTCCGAGCAGTACTTC
-	-	TRBJ2-2	TRBV28	CASSQTSTGELFF	TGTGCCAGCAGTCAGACTAGTACCGGGGAGCTGTTTTTT
-	TRBD1	TRBJ1-2	TRBV30	CACTGERVYGYTF	TGTGCCTGCACAGGGGAAAGGGTCTATGGCTACACCTTC
-	TRBD1	TRBJ2-2	TRBV5-1	CASSLRQGSGELFF	TGCGCCAGCAGCTTAAGACAGGGGTCCGGGGAGCTGTTTTTT
-	TRBD1	TRBJ2-7	TRBV28	CASSLTGGPPEQYF	TGTGCCAGCAGCCTAACAGGGGGTCCCCCCGAGCAGTACTTC
-	TRBD1	TRBJ1-2	TRBV5-1	CASSSGDPGQIFYGYTF	TGCGCCAGCAGCTCAGGTGATCCGGGACAGATATTCTATGGCTACACCTTC
-	-	TRBJ2-6	TRBV6-1	CASSERWSGANVLTF	TGTGCCAGCAGTGAACGGTGGTCTGGGGCCAACGTCCTGACTTTC
-	TRBD2	TRBJ2-3	TRBV6-5	CASSQTSGSSDTQYF	TGTGCCAGCAGCCAGACTAGCGGGAGCTCAGATACGCAGTATTTT
few	-	TRBJ2-7	TRBV12-5	CASGLGAPLYEQYF	TGTGCTAGTGGTCTTGGGGCCCCACTCTACGAGCAGTACTTC
-	-	TRBJ1-2	TRBV29-1	CSVRQPSNYGYTF	TGCAGCGTAAGACAGCCTAGTAACTATGGCTACACCTTC
-	TRBD2	TRBJ2-1	TRBV11-3	CASSESGGEQFF	TGTGCCAGCAGCGAAAGCGGGGGAGAGCAGTTCTTC
-	TRBD1	TRBJ1-1	TRBV7-8	CASSPLRQGNTEAFF	TGTGCCAGCAGCCCCCTTCGACAGGGGAACACTGAAGCTTTCTTT
-	TRBD2	TRBJ2-5	TRBV28	CASSLGTSGVPNPEGTQYF	TGTGCCAGCAGTCTAGGGACTAGCGGGGTCCCCAACCCCGAAGGGACCCAGTACTTC
-	-	TRBJ1-3	TRBV6-5	CASSSLLSGNTIYF	TGTGCCAGCAGTTCTCTCCTCAGTGGAAACACCATATATTTT